Listed here are 8 T cell receptor beta chains from one sample, sequenced in a study of T cell repertoires in ileal Crohn's disease. Sequenced by immunoSEQ multiplex PCR; TCRdb stores in-frame clones only, minus some. This sample carries 5,000 to 6,500 clones, about four fifths of them seen once, and the ten largest clones take 4.5% to 6%. The specimen sequenced was ileal tissue. The receptors originated from an adult with Crohn's disease.

The rearrangement links TRBV15 to TRBJ1-5, with TRBD1 as a possible D gene (5 bases). The V gene's germline CDR1 is LNHNV and CDR2 YYDKDF (reference sequence). Deletions cut 0 bases from V and 1 base from J, with 16 bases between. CDR3 length: 18 residues. The CDR3 bases are TGTGCCACCAGCAGAGATCCCAGGGTGATGGGGAGCAATCAGCCCCAGCATTTT. Its protein is CATSRDPRVMGSNQPQHF.

Points on this clone: Other DNA sequences in the sample encode the same CDR3. The chain uses TRBV2 and TRBJ2-7; D is possibly TRBD1 (6 bases). The CDR3 is made up of 13 amino acids. V lost 10 bases and J lost 1, with 14 bases in between. Germline V gene data show CDR1 as SNHLY and CDR2 as FYNNEI. In DNA, the CDR3 is TGTGCCAACGTAGGTGGGACATCCTACGAGCAGTACTTC. Translation gives CANVGGTSYEQYF. Full variable domain (remainder filled in from reference TRBV2 and TRBJ2-7): EPEVTQTPSHQVTQMGQEVILRCVPISNHLYFYWYRQILGQKVEFLVSFYNNEISEKSEIFDDQFSVERPDGSNFTLKIRSTKLEDSAMYFCANVGGTSYEQYFGPGTRLTVT.

This clone was observed a few times. The genes are TRBV5-1 and TRBJ2-7; TRBD2 agrees at 14 bases. V shed 0 bases, J shed 5 bases, and the junction held 7 bases outside the gene matches. The CDR3 totals 17 residues. Germline assignment: CDR1 SGHRS and CDR2 YFSETQ. In DNA form, the CDR3 reads TGCGCCAGCAGCTTGGATCAGGGACTAGCGGGAGTCAACGAGCAGTACTTC. This sequence encodes CASSLDQGLAGVNEQYF.

This clone is a singleton in its sample. The rearrangement links TRBV28 to TRBJ2-7; D may correspond to TRBD1 or TRBD2 (6 bases each). Germline V lookup: CDR1 MDHEN, CDR2 SYDVKM. V was clipped by 5 bases and J by 1 base, with 12 bases between them. The CDR3 covers 14 residues. This CDR3 is CASSRRGLSYEQYF. CDR3 bases: TGTGCCAGCAGTAGGAGGGGGTTATCCTACGAGCAGTACTTC.

Concerning this clone: The same CDR3 arises from other DNA sequences in this sample as well. V gene TRBV19 combines with J gene TRBJ1-1; D perhaps matches TRBD1 (6 bases). Germline lookup yields CDR1 LNHDA and CDR2 SQIVND (reference sequence). The CDR3 runs to 13 residues. V was cut by 3 bases and J by 6 bases, with 11 bases left in between. The CDR3, as DNA: TGTGCCAGTAGTATTCAACAGGGCGCTGAAGCTTTCTTT. It is translated as CASSIQQGAEAFF.

This chain uses TRBV6-5 with TRBJ1-1; D remains ambiguous. The CDR3 runs 13 residues. The V gene's germline CDR1 is MNHEY and CDR2 SVGAGI. V lost 5 bases to trimming and J lost 2 bases, with 9 bases between them. CDR3 nucleotide sequence: TGTGCCAGCAGTCCCGACGGAAACACTGAAGCTTTCTTT. This encodes CASSPDGNTEAFF.

This chain links TRBV4-2 with TRBJ1-5; D is unclear. V lost 2 bases and J 0 bases, leaving 8 bases between the germline ends. This CDR3 is 15 amino acids long. Germline loops: CDR1 LGHNA, CDR2 YNFKEQ. DNA of the CDR3: TGTGCCAGCAGCCAAAGGGATCCTAGCAATCAGCCCCAGCATTTT. This gives the protein CASSQRDPSNQPQHF.

The chain has TRBV4-3 and TRBJ1-4; D gene uncertain. Germline CDR1 reads LGHNA; CDR2 reads YSLEER. The CDR3 contains 14 residues. V was shortened by 0 bases and J by 8 bases, with 10 bases between the two germline ends. In DNA, the CDR3 is TGCGCCAGCAGCCAAGATTTCGGGAGGGAAAAACTGTTTTTT. It encodes CASSQDFGREKLFF.